What follows are 20 T cell receptor beta chains derived from one specimen sequenced in a study of CD8 T cells in ankylosing spondylitis (TCRdb year 2017). Library creation used 5' RACE. Sequenced using an Illumina HiSeq 2500. TCRdb itself trimmed the public reads at Q25 with fastp, ran MiXCR and retained productive beta chains. Merged by CDR3 protein, the rows form single entries marked with the most common genes and DNA. Within this sample are around 120,000 distinct CDR3 sequences, with roughly an eighth of them counted one time only. 2.5% to 3% of the sample rests with the top ten. Source material: blood, either unsorted or a sorted T cell fraction (not recorded which). These receptors were collected from a female donor with ankylosing spondylitis or in good health (not recorded which).

V and J are TRBV11-1 and TRBJ2-2; the D gene is possibly TRBD1 (6 bases). The CDR3 has 15 residues. CDR1 is SGHAT and CDR2 is FQDESV in the germline V gene (reference sequence). V was trimmed by 6 bases and J by 1 base, leaving 12 bases between them. The CDR3 sequence: CASSRDRQNTGELFF. The CDR3 DNA is TGTGCCAGCAGTCGTGACAGGCAGAACACCGGGGAGCTGTTTTTT.

The table lists this clonotype with many counts. The genes are TRBV7-2 and TRBJ2-1; TRBD2 agrees at 11 bases. The CDR3 contains 14 residues. Germline V CDR1 and CDR2: SGHTA, FQGNSA. J gave up 8 bases and V 3 bases, and 3 bases lay outside the gene matches. CDR3 in DNA: TGTGCCAGCAGCTTCACTAGCGGGGGATATGAGCAGTTCTTC. Translated, it gives CASSFTSGGYEQFF.

The chain links TRBV30 to TRBJ2-7, with 8 bases lining up with TRBD1. This CDR3 comprises 14 residues. The junction had 6 bases not matched to a gene; V was cut back by 4 bases and J by 1 base. Germline V CDR1 and CDR2: GTSNPN, SVGIG (reference sequence). CDR3 amino acids: CAWTKGQASYEQYF. CDR3 coding DNA: TGTGCCTGGACCAAGGGACAGGCGTCCTACGAGCAGTACTTC.

This clonotype was counted ten times or more. This sequence joins TRBV12-3 or TRBV12-4 and TRBJ1-6; D perhaps matches TRBD1 (6 bases). V gave up 5 bases and J gave up 5 bases, with 16 bases separating them. The CDR3 runs to 16 residues. The CDR3 DNA reads as TGTGCCAGCAGTGGGCACGGGGGGGCCAATAATTCACCCCTCCACTTT. Translation gives CASSGHGGANNSPLHF.

This clonotype was found many times. The chain joins TRBV20-1 to TRBJ2-5, with 7 bases lining up with TRBD1. V dropped 5 bases and J dropped 1; count of bases not matched to a gene: 7. Germline CDR1 DFQATT, CDR2 SNEGSKA (reference sequence). This CDR3 is 14 amino acids long. The CDR3, as DNA: TGCAGTGCTCACAGGGGTAGGGGCCAAGAGACCCAGTACTTC. Amino acid sequence: CSAHRGRGQETQYF.

The chain employs TRBV12-5 and TRBJ2-7, with a weak D call TRBD1 (6 bases). Looked up from germline, CDR1 is LGHNT and CDR2 is FRNRAP. This CDR3 region has 18 residues. V was shortened by 2 bases and J by 3 bases, with 23 bases between the two germline ends. In DNA, the CDR3 is TGTGCTAGTGGTTTGAGGAGAGACAGGCGACCTGGGAACTACGAGCAGTACTTC. It translates to CASGLRRDRRPGNYEQYF.

Of note for this clonotype: The germline gene is not matched at one end of the junction; a read error may be the cause. The V gene is TRBV29-1, the J gene TRBJ2-1, with 12 bases lining up with TRBD2. Germline values: CDR1 SQVTM, CDR2 ANQGSEA. This CDR3 is built from 14 residues. Written as DNA, the CDR3 is TGCAGCGACCAGACTAGCGGGAGTTGGGGTGAGCCGTTCTTC. Amino acids: CSDQTSGSWGEPFF.

This clonotype was counted only a few times. The chain uses TRBV7-3 and TRBJ1-5; D might be TRBD1 (5 bases). The CDR3 loop spans 14 amino acids. V was trimmed by 6 bases and J by 2 bases, leaving 11 bases between them. Germline loops: CDR1 SGHTA, CDR2 FQGTGA. CDR3 protein: CASREGSGNQPQHF. The CDR3, as DNA: TGTGCCAGCAGAGAGGGGTCTGGCAATCAGCCCCAGCATTTT.

In this sample, this clonotype turned up a few times. J is TRBJ2-2 and V is TRBV7-3, with unresolved D. CDR1 is SGHTA, CDR2 FQGTGA, per germline. V lost 8 bases and J lost 8, with 21 bases in between. The CDR3 is 15 amino acids. CDR3 protein: CASGTSPDADGELFF. The CDR3 nucleotides read TGTGCCAGCGGAACCTCCCCGGATGCAGATGGGGAGCTGTTTTTT.

This clonotype has a count of ten or more. This chain connects TRBV27 to TRBJ1-5, with D maybe TRBD1 (6 bases). The V end lost 3 bases, the J end lost 2 bases, and 14 bases lay between the germline ends. This CDR3 is 16 amino acids long. CDR1 is MNHEY, CDR2 SMNVEV, per germline (reference sequence). The CDR3 nucleotides read TGTGCCAGCAGTTTGGTAGGGGGGCTCCGCAATCAGCCCCAGCATTTT. It encodes CASSLVGGLRNQPQHF.

In this sample, this clonotype turned up many times. The chain couples TRBV29-1 to TRBJ2-7; D is unresolved. The CDR3 extends over 12 amino acids. V gave up 7 bases and J gave up 2 bases, with 12 bases separating them. The germline CDR1 and CDR2 sequences are SQVTM and ANQGSEA. The CDR3 protein is CSAGFATYEQYF. The DNA of the CDR3 is TGCAGCGCTGGGTTTGCGACCTACGAGCAGTACTTC.

In this sample, this clonotype turned up many times. This sequence joins TRBV5-6 and TRBJ1-2, with D maybe TRBD1 (5 bases). The germline V gene encodes CDR1 SGHDT and CDR2 YYEEEE. Deletions cut 0 bases from V and 5 bases from J, with 11 bases between. The CDR3 loop spans 14 amino acids. The CDR3 reads CASSLGQNTYGYTF. DNA of the CDR3: TGTGCCAGCAGCTTGGGACAGAACACTTATGGCTACACCTTC.

This clonotype has at least ten counts. The rearrangement links TRBV15 to TRBJ2-1; D uncertain. V lost 1 base and J lost 5, with 6 bases in between. This CDR3 region has 13 residues. Germline V gives CDR1 LNHNV, CDR2 YYDKDF (reference sequence). CDR3 amino acids: CATSRGLNNEQFF. CDR3 DNA: TGTGCCACCAGCAGAGGACTGAACAATGAGCAGTTCTTC.

The rearrangement joins TRBV5-1 to TRBJ2-7, with D unclear. V was cut by 4 bases and J by 7 bases, with 21 bases left in between. CDR3 length: 15 amino acids. Germline CDR1 is SGHRS and CDR2 is YFSETQ. This CDR3 is CASSPLVNLRGEQYF. CDR3 in DNA: TGCGCCAGCAGCCCACTGGTCAACCTTAGAGGAGAGCAGTACTTC.

This clonotype was recorded many times. The rearrangement joins TRBV20-1 to TRBJ1-1; TRBD1 matches at 9 bases. The germline gives CDR1 DFQATT, CDR2 SNEGSKA (reference sequence). The length of the CDR3 is 14 residues. V lost 5 bases and J lost 7; bases outside the gene matches: 11. DNA of the CDR3: TGCAGTGCTCTTCAACTGACAGGGGGAATTGAAGCTTTCTTT. As protein: CSALQLTGGIEAFF.

The chain links TRBV5-1 to TRBJ2-7, with 7 bases that match TRBD1. The CDR3 is 16 residues long. V shed 2 bases, J shed 5 bases, and the junction held 13 bases outside the gene matches. Germline CDR1 reads SGHRS; CDR2 reads YFSETQ. Here the CDR3 DNA reads TGCGCCAGCAGCTTTGATCCGGGACAGAATCGCCACGAGCAGTACTTC. Translating it yields CASSFDPGQNRHEQYF.

The CDR3 DNA is TGTGCCAGCAGTTTAGGATCGATGGGGGGAGGCAATCAGCCCCAGCATTTT. Protein sequence: CASSLGSMGGGNQPQHF. This sequence joins TRBV28 and TRBJ1-5; TRBD1 might be the D (5 bases). CDR3 length: 17 amino acids. Germline V gene sequence: CDR1 MDHEN, CDR2 SYDVKM. V gave up 2 bases and J gave up 2 bases, with 16 bases separating them. Drawing the rest from reference TRBV28 and TRBJ1-5, the complete variable domain is DVKVTQSSRYLVKRTGEKVFLECVQDMDHENMFWYRQDPGLGLRLIYFSYDVKMKEKGDIPEGYSVSREKKERFSLILESASTNQTSMYLCASSLGSMGGGNQPQHFGDGTRLSIL.

Many counts were recorded for this clonotype. The chain employs TRBV28 and TRBJ2-2, with 10 bases lining up with TRBD1. The CDR3 has 19 residues. Germline V gene sequence: CDR1 MDHEN, CDR2 SYDVKM. Trimming at V came to 6 bases and at J to 4 bases, leaving 17 bases not matched to a gene. The CDR3 loop reads CASSVRGQGPFGFTGELFF. The CDR3 region has the DNA TGTGCCAGCAGCGTGCGGGGACAGGGGCCCTTTGGGTTCACCGGGGAGCTGTTTTTT.

V usage is TRBV12-3 or TRBV12-4 and J usage is TRBJ2-1, with 8 bases fitting TRBD2. V shed 1 base, J shed 8 bases, and the junction held 7 bases outside the gene matches. CDR3 length equals 15 residues. The CDR3 bases are TGTGCCAGCAGTTTAGGAGACGGGGGGGCCGATGAGCAGTTCTTC. Its translation is CASSLGDGGADEQFF.

This clonotype was counted ten times or more. The chain has TRBV6-5 and TRBJ2-5, with 10 bases identical to TRBD2. V gave up 4 bases and J gave up 7 bases; unmatched junction bases: 12. The CDR3 has 16 residues. CDR1 MNHEY and CDR2 SVGAGI come from the germline V gene. Written as DNA, the CDR3 is TGTGCCAGCAGTTGGGGACTAGCGTTTGAGAGTGGGACCCAGTACTTC. It is translated as CASSWGLAFESGTQYF.